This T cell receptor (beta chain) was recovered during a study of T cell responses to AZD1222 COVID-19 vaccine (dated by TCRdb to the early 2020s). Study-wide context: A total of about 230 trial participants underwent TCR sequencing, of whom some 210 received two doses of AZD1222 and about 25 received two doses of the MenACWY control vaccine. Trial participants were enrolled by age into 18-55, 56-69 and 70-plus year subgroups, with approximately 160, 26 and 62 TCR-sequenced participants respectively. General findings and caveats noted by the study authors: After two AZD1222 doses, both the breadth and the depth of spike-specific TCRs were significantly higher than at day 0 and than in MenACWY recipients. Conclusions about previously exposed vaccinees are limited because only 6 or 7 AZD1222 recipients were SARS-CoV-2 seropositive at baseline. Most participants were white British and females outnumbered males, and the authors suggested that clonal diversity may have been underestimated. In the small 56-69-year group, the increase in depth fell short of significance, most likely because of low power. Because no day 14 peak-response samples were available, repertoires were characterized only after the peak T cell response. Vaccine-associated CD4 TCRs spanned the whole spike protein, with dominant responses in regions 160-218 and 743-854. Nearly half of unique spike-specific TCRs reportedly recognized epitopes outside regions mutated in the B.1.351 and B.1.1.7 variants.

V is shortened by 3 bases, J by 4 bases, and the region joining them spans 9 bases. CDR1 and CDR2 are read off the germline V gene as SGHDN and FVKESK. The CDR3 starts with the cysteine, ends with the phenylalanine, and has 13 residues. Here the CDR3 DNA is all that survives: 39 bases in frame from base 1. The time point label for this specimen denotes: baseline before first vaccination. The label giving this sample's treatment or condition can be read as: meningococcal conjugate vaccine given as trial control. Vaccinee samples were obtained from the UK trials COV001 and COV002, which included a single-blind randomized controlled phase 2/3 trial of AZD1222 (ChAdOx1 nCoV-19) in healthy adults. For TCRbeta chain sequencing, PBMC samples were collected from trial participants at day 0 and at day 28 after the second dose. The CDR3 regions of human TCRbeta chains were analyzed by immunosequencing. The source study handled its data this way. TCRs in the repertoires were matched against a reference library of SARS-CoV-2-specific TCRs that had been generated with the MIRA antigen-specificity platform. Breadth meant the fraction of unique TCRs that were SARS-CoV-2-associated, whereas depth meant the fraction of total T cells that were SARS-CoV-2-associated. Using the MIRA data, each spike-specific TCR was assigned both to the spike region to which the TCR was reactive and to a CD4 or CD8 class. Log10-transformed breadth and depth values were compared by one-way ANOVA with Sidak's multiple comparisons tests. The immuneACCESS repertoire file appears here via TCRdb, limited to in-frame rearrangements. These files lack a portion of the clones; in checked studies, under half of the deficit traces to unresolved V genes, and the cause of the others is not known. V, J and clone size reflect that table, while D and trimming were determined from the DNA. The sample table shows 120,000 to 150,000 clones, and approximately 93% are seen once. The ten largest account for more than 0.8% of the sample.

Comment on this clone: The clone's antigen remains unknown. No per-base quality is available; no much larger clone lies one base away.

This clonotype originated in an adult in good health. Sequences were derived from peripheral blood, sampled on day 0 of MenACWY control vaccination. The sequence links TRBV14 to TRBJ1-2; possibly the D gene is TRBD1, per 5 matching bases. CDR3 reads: CASSHVQGYGYTF. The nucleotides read TGTGCCAGCAGCCATGTCCAGGGCTATGGCTACACCTTC.